One and the same sample provided the 6 T cell receptor beta chains below, sequenced in a study of beta chain features in type 1 diabetes. Study-wide results and caveats: All four CD4+ subsets from Type 1 diabetes patients carried moderately but significantly shorter TCRB CDR3s.

Sequenced material consisted of expressed TCRB transcripts (all of the isolated RNA was reverse transcribed). Sequenced by immunoSEQ multiplex PCR; TCRdb stores in-frame clones only, minus some. The sample contains about 160,000 clones, 7.5% to 8.5% of which appear only once. Their specific antigens are unknown. Sequenced sample: central memory CD4+ T cells from blood. These receptors all come from a man between 18 and 35 years old with type 1 diabetes.

CDR3 in amino acids: CASNPAASTDTQYF. CDR3 DNA: TGCGCCAGCAACCCAGCGGCTAGCACAGATACGCAGTATTTT. The chain couples TRBV5-1 to TRBJ2-3, with a weak D call TRBD2 (5 bases). CDR1 is SGHRS, CDR2 YFSETQ, per germline. Trimming removed 6 bases at V and 0 bases at J, with 11 bases between. The CDR3 is made up of 14 amino acids.

There are a few counts of this clone. The genes are TRBV30 and TRBJ1-3, with a possible D match to TRBD1 (5 bases). V lost 2 bases to trimming and J lost 2 bases, with 10 bases between them. The V gene's germline CDR1 is GTSNPN and CDR2 SVGIG (reference sequence). The CDR3 runs 14 residues. The CDR3 DNA reads as TGTGCCTGGAGTTGGGGCAGGGCTGGAAACACCATATATTTT. Protein: CAWSWGRAGNTIYF.

This clone was seen a handful of times. The chain recombines TRBV7-8 with TRBJ1-5; 7 bases are a match to TRBD1. CDR3 size: 14 residues. The germline CDR1 and CDR2 sequences are SGHVS and FQNEAQ. After removal of 3 bases from V and 3 bases from J, the junction contained 2 bases not matched to a gene. This CDR3 reads CASSFQGVNQPQHF. Written as DNA, the CDR3 is TGTGCCAGCAGCTTCCAGGGGGTCAATCAGCCCCAGCATTTT.

This clone turned up a few times. The gene calls are TRBV28 and TRBJ1-2; a weak D match, TRBD1 (6 bases). Trimming left V 5 bases short and J 7 bases short, with 14 bases between. The CDR3 has 13 amino acids. Germline lookup yields CDR1 MDHEN and CDR2 SYDVKM. The CDR3 DNA sequence: TGTGCCAGCAGTCGATACAGGGAGGGTGGCTACACCTTC. This gives the protein CASSRYREGGYTF.

This clone was observed a few times. The chain is built from TRBV7-9 and TRBJ1-3; possibly TRBD1 for D (6 bases). The CDR3 has 16 residues. In germline, CDR1 is SEHNR, CDR2 FQNEAQ (reference sequence). V lost 5 bases and J lost 3, with 17 bases in between. This chain's CDR3 is CASSVNRAGFGNTIYF. CDR3 bases: TGTGCCAGCAGCGTCAACAGGGCGGGCTTTGGAAACACCATATATTTT.

This chain links TRBV30 with TRBJ2-7; 7 bases are shared with TRBD1. This CDR3 region has 15 residues. Germline V gives CDR1 GTSNPN, CDR2 SVGIG (reference sequence). V trimming: 1 base; J trimming: 7 bases; junction bases outside the gene matches: 13. CDR3 sequence reads: CAWSANLLRGQEQYF. The CDR3 DNA reads as TGTGCCTGGAGTGCCAACCTTCTGAGGGGGCAAGAGCAGTACTTC.